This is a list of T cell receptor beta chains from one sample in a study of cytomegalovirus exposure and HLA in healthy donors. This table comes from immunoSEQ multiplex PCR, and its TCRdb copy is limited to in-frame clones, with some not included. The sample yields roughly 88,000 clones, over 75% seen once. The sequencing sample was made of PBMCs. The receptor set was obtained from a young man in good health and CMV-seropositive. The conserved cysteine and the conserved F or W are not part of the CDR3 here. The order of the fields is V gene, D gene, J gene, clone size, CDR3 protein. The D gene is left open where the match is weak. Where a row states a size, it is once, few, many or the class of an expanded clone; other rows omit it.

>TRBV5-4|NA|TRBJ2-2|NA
ASSLPGSKAGELF
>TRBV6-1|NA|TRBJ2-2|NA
ASSEEGPRGTGELF
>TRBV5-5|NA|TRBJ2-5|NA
ASSPRGGKETQY
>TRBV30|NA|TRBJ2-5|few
AWSVPGGQGTQY
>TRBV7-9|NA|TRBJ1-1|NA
ASSSIRTGKNTEAF
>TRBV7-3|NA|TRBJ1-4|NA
ASSPSGGPNEKLF
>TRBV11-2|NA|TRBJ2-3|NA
ASSLELGRGNKDTQY
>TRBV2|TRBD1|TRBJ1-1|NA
ASSETGADTEAF
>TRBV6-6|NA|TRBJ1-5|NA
ASSLGGGRIGEPQH
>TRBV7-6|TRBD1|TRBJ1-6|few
ASSLDRGHSPLH
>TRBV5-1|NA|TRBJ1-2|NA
ASSLSGSGYGYT
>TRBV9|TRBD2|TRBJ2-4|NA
ASSVEALAGGSPHKNIQY
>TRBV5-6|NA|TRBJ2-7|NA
ASSFGRAEGY
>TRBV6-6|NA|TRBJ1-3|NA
ASSYKGAGNTIY
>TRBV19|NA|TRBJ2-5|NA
ASSISAGQETQY
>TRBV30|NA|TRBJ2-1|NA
AWSYGYNEQF
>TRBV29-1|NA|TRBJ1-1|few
SVKGLNTEAF
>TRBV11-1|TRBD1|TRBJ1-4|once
ASSQQGALNEKLF
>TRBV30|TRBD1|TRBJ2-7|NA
ACLTGAREQY
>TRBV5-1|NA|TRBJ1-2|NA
ASSPGFGGYT
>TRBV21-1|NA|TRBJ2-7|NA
ASSNAGQGGSYEQY
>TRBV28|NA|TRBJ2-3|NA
ASRLQGGPDTQY
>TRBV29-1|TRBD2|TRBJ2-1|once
SVVQRGYNEQF
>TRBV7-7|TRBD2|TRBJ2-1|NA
ASSASGGYYNEQF
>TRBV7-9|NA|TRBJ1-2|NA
ASSLVKGTPLLDT
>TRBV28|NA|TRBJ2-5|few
ASLGGAGQETQY
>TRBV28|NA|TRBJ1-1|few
ASTSVNTEAF
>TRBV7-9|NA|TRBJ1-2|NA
ASSTSGVTMGNT
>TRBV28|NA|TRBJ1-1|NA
ASSSWGLVNTEAF
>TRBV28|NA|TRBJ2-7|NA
ASSEAGITRSYEQY
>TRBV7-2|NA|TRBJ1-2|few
ASTLNRDSNYGYT
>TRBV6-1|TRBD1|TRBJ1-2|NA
ASIETGSRYGYT
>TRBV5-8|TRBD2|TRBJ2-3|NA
ASRRREPNTQY
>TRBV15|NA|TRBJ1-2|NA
ATSRDYAANYGYT
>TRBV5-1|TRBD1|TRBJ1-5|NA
ASSLDGQGRQPQH
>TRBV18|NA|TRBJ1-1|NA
ASSPLPMNTEAF
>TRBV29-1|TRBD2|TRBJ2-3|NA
SVEEGLAGRKDTQY
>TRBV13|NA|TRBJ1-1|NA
ASSLGQFSEAF
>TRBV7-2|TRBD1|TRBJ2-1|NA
ASSPRTGGNEQF
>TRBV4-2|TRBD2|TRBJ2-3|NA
ASSQDRASGGTQY
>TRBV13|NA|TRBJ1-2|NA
ASNGGRLTDGYT
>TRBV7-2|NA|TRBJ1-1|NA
ASSFTTSFTREAF
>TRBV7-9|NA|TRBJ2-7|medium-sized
ASSFGPAGPGGGTY
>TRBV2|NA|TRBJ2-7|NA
ASGRESYEQY
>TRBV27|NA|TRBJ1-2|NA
ASSSLRTTYGYT
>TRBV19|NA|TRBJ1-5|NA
ASGGVGQPQH
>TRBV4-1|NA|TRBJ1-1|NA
ASSRGGWDTEAF
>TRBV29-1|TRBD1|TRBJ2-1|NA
SADRGSEQF